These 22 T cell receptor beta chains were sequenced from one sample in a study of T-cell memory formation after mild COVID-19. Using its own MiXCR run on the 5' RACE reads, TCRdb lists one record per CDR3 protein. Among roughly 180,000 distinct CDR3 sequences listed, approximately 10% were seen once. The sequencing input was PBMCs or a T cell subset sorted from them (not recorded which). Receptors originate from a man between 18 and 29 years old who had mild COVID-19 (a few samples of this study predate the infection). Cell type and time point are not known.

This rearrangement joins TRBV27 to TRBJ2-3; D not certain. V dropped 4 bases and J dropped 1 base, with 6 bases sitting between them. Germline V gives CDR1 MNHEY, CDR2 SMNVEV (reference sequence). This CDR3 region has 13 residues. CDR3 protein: CASSSAGTDTQYF. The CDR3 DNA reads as TGTGCCAGCAGTTCGGCGGGCACAGATACGCAGTATTTT.

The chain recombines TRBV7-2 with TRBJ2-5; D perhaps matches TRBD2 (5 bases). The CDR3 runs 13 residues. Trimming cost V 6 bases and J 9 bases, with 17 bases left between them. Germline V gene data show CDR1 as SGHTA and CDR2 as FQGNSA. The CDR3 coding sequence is TGTGCCAGCAGTCTAGCTCAAACGGGGTCCCAGTACTTC. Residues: CASSLAQTGSQYF.

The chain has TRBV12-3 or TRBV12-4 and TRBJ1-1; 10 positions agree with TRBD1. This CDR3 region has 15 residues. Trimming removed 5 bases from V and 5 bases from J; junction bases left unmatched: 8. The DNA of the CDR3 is TGTGCCAGCAGTCGCAGCAGGACAGGGGGGACTGAAGCTTTCTTT. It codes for CASSRSRTGGTEAFF.

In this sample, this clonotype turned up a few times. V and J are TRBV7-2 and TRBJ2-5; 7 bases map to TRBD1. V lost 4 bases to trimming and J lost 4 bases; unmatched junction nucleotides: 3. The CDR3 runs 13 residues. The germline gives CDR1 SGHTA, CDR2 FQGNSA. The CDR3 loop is CASSYNRGETQYF. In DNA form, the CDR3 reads TGTGCCAGCAGCTACAACAGGGGAGAGACCCAGTACTTC.

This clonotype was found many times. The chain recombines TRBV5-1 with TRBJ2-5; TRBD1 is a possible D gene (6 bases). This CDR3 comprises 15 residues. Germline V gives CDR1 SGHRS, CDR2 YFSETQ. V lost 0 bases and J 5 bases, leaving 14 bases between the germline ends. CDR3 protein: CASSLAFGGQETQYF. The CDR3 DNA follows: TGCGCCAGCAGCTTGGCCTTTGGGGGCCAGGAGACCCAGTACTTC.

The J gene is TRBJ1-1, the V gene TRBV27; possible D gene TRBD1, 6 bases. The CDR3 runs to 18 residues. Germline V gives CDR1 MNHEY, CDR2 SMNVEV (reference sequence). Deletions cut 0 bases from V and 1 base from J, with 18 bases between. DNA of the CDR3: TGTGCCAGCAGTTTATCAGGGGGTAGGGGCAGGGCGAACACTGAAGCTTTCTTT. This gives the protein CASSLSGGRGRANTEAFF.

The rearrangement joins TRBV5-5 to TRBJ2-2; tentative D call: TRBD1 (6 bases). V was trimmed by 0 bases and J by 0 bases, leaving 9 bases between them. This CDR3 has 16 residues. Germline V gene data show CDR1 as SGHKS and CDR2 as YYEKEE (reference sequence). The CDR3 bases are TGTGCCAGCAGCTTGGCCGGACAGACGAACACCGGGGAGCTGTTTTTT. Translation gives CASSLAGQTNTGELFF.

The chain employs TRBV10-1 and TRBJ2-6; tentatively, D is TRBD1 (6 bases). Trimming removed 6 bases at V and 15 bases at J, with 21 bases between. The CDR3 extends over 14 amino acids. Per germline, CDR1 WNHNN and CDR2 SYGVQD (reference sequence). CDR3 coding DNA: TGCGCCAGCAGCGGTAGGGCAGGGGAACAGGCCCTGACTTTC. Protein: CASSGRAGEQALTF.

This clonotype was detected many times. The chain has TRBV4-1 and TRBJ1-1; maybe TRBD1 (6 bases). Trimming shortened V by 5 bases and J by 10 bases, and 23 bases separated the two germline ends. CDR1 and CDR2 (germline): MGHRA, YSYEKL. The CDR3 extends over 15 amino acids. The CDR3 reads CASSINRVGRPGAFF. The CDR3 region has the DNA TGCGCCAGCAGCATAAACAGGGTCGGGAGACCTGGAGCTTTCTTT.

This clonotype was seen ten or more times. The CDR3 nucleotides read TGCGCCAGCAGCTTGATCACAGGGGATTCACCCCTCCACTTT. Its protein is CASSLITGDSPLHF. The rearrangement joins TRBV5-1 to TRBJ1-6, with 7 bases identical to TRBD1. Trimming took 1 base from V and 8 from J; bases not matched to a gene: 3. The CDR3 extends over 14 amino acids. Germline CDR1 and CDR2: SGHRS and YFSETQ.

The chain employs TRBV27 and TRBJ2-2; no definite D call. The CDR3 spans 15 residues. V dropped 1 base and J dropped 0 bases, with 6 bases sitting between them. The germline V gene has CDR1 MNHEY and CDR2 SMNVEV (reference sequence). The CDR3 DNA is TGTGCCAGCAGTTTATGGTCCGCGAACACCGGGGAGCTGTTTTTT. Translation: CASSLWSANTGELFF.

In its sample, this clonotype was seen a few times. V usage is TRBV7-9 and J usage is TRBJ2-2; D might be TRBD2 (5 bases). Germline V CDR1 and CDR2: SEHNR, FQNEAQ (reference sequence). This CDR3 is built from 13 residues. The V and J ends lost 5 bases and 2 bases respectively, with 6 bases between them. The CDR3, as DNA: TGTGCCAGCAGCCGGGGTAACACCGGGGAGCTGTTTTTT. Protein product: CASSRGNTGELFF. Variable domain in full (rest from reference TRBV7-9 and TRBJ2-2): DTGVSQNPRHKITKRGQNVTFRCDPISEHNRLYWYRQTLGQGPEFLTYFQNEAQLEKSRLLSDRFSAERPKGSFSTLEIQRTEQGDSAMYLCASSRGNTGELFFGEGSRLTVL.

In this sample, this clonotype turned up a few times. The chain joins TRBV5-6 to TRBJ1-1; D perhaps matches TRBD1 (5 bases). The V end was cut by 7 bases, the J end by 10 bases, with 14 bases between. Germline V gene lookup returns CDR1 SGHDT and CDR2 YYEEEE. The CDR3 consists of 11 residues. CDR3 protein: CASGAGDGAFF. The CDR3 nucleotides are TGTGCCAGCGGGGCGGGCGATGGAGCTTTCTTT.

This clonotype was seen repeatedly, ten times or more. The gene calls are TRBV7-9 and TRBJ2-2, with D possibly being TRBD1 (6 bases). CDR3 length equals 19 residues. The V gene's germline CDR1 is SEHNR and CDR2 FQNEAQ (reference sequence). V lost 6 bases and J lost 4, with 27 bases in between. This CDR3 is CASSPRWKNRVVITGELFF. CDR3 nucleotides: TGTGCCAGCAGTCCTCGATGGAAAAACAGGGTTGTTATCACCGGGGAGCTGTTTTTT. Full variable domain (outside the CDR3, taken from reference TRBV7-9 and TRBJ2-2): DTGVSQNPRHKITKRGQNVTFRCDPISEHNRLYWYRQTLGQGPEFLTYFQNEAQLEKSRLLSDRFSAERPKGSFSTLEIQRTEQGDSAMYLCASSPRWKNRVVITGELFFGEGSRLTVL.

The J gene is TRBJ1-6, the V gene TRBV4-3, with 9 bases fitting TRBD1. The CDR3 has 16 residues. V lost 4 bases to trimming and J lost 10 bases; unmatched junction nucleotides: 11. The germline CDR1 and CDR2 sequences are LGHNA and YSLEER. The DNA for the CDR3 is TGCGCCAGCAGCCGCTTAGAGGACAGGGGATGGTCACCCCTCCACTTT. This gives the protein CASSRLEDRGWSPLHF.

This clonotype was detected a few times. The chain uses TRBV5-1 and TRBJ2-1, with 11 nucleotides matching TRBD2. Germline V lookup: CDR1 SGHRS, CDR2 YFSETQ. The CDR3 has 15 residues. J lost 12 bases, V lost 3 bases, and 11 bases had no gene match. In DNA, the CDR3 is TGCGCCAGCAGCTATAGCGGGGGGGCCCCGATTGTGCAGTTCTTC. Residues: CASSYSGGAPIVQFF.

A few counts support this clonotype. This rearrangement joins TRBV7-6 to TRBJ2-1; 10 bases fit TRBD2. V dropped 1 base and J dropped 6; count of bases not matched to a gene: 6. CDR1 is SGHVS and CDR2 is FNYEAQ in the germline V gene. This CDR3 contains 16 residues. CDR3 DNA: TGTGCCAGCAGCTTAGTAGCGGGGGGCCGTCGCAATGAGCAGTTCTTC. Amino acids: CASSLVAGGRRNEQFF.

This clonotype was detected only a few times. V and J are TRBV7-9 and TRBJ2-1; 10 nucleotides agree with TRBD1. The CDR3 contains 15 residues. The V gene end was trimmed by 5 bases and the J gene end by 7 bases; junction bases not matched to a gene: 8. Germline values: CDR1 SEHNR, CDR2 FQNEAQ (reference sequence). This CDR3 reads CASSIRQGALNEQFF. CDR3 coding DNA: TGTGCCAGCAGCATTCGACAGGGGGCATTGAATGAGCAGTTCTTC.

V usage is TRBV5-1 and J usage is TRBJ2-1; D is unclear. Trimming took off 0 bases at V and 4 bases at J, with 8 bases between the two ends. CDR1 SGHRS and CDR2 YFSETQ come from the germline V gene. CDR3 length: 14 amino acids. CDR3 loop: CASSLASLYNEQFF. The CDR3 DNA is TGCGCCAGCAGCTTGGCCAGCTTATACAATGAGCAGTTCTTC. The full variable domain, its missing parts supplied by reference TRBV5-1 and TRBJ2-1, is KAGVTQTPRYLIKTRGQQVTLSCSPISGHRSVSWYQQTPGQGLQFLFEYFSETQRNKGNFPGRFSGRQFSNSRSEMNVSTLELGDSALYLCASSLASLYNEQFFGPGTRLTVL.

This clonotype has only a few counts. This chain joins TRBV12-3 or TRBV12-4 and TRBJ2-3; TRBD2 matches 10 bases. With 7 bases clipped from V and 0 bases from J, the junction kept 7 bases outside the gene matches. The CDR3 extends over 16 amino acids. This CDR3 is CASTLGLAVSTDTQYF. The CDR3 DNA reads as TGTGCCAGCACCCTAGGACTAGCGGTTAGCACAGATACGCAGTATTTT.

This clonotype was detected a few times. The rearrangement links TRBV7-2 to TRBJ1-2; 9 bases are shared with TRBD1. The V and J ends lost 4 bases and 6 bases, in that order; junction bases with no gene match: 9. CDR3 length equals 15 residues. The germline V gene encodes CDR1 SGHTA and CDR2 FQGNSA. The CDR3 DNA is TGTGCCAGCAGCTACCGGGACAGGGTGACCCATGGCTACACCTTC. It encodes CASSYRDRVTHGYTF.

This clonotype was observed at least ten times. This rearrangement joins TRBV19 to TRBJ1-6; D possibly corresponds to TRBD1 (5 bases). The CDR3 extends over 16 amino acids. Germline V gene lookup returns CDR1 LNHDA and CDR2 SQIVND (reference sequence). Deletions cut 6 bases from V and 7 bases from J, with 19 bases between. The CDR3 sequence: CASSPTGTRRNSPLHF. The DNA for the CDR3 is TGTGCCAGTAGCCCGACCGGGACCCGCCGGAATTCACCCCTCCACTTT.